This passage covers 26 T cell receptor beta chains from one sample sequenced in a study of immune heterogeneity within non-small cell lung tumors. Bulk tumor genomic DNA, roughly 600 ng per sample, was used as template. Multiple biopsies spaced far apart were taken from each primary tumor during surgery. These patients got curative surgery after being newly diagnosed with untreated non-small cell lung cancer. A multiplex PCR containing 32 V primers and 13 J primers was used to amplify TCR beta CDR3. TCRdb re-analysed the multiplex PCR reads in MiXCR, keeping a single row per CDR3 protein. Of 6,000 to 8,500 distinct CDR3 sequences listed, more than 20% are singletons. The sample comprised lung tumor tissue. The receptors originated from a man aged 60-69 years with non-small cell lung cancer.

By share, this clonotype counts as medium-sized (0.01 to 0.1%). The rearrangement links TRBV11-2 to TRBJ1-6; D gene uncertain. The germline V gene encodes CDR1 SGHAT and CDR2 FQNNGV. The CDR3 has 14 amino acids. Trimming left V 2 bases short and J 10 bases short, with 12 bases between. The DNA for the CDR3 is TGTGCCAGCAGCTTATCAAATGACCGGTCACCCCTCCACTTT. Its translation: CASSLSNDRSPLHF.

Notes on this clonotype: This may be a read error, as it is one base from a much larger clone. The chain carries TRBV12-3 or TRBV12-4 and TRBJ1-4; perhaps TRBD1 as D (5 bases). V was pared by 8 bases and J by 0 bases, with 13 bases between. The CDR3 has 15 amino acids. The CDR3 DNA is TGTGCCAGCGGTAGGGACTATGCAACTAATGAAAAACTGTTTTTT. Its protein product is CASGRDYATNEKLFF.

This clonotype was found many times. The chain carries TRBV5-6 and TRBJ1-4, with unresolved D. CDR3 length equals 14 residues. Germline V gene lookup returns CDR1 SGHDT and CDR2 YYEEEE. Trimming left V 2 bases short and J 5 bases short, with 10 bases between. The CDR3 DNA reads TGTGCCAGCAGCTTCAACTTACTAAATGAAAAACTGTTTTTT. Protein: CASSFNLLNEKLFF.

By share, this clonotype counts as medium-sized (0.01 to 0.1%). The J gene is TRBJ2-1, the V gene TRBV12-3 or TRBV12-4; 9 bases fit TRBD2. With 5 bases clipped from V and 3 bases from J, the junction kept 11 bases outside the gene matches. The CDR3 spans 17 residues. The CDR3 DNA follows: TGTGCCAGCAGTCCCCGGGGCCTAGCGGGGTACTACAATGAGCAGTTCTTC. Translation gives CASSPRGLAGYYNEQFF.

There are a few counts of this clonotype. Possible read error: a much larger clone is one base away. This chain uses TRBV19 with TRBJ2-3; 9 bases map to TRBD2. In germline, CDR1 is LNHDA, CDR2 SQIVND (reference sequence). The CDR3 is made up of 15 amino acids. CDR3 DNA: TGTGCCAGTAGTATATCCGGGACTAGCACAGATAAGCAGTATTTT. Amino acid sequence: CASSISGTSTDKQYF.

This clonotype has ten or more counts. The chain combines TRBV24-1 with TRBJ2-1; 10 nucleotides match TRBD2. V shed 0 bases, J shed 9 bases, and the junction held 7 bases outside the gene matches. This CDR3 is built from 16 residues. Germline V lookup: CDR1 KGHDR, CDR2 SFDVKD. The CDR3 loop reads CATSDLPSGSGGEQFF. In DNA, the CDR3 is TGTGCCACCAGTGATTTGCCTAGCGGGAGTGGGGGTGAGCAGTTCTTC.

This clonotype rates as medium-sized (0.01 to 0.1%). The gene calls are TRBV2 and TRBJ2-1; possibly TRBD2 for D (6 bases). This CDR3 comprises 13 residues. Germline assignment: CDR1 SNHLY and CDR2 FYNNEI. V shed 4 bases and J shed 9 bases, with 13 bases lying between them. This chain's CDR3 is CASSVHLATEQFF. The CDR3 DNA is TGTGCCAGCAGTGTTCACCTAGCGACTGAGCAGTTCTTC.

V gene TRBV7-9 combines with J gene TRBJ1-2, with 7 bases lining up with TRBD1. With 6 bases clipped from V and 7 bases from J, the junction kept 8 bases outside the gene matches. There are 13 residues in the CDR3. CDR1 is SEHNR and CDR2 is FQNEAQ in the germline V gene (reference sequence). The CDR3 is CASRAGAGGGYTF. In DNA form, the CDR3 reads TGTGCCAGCAGAGCCGGGGCAGGGGGTGGCTACACCTTC.

This clonotype is classed as medium-sized. The V gene is TRBV2, the J gene TRBJ2-7; perhaps TRBD2 as D (6 bases). Germline CDR1 and CDR2: SNHLY and FYNNEI. V lost 5 bases and J 0 bases, leaving 17 bases between the germline ends. There are 16 residues in the CDR3. DNA for the CDR3: TGTGCCAGCAGTTTTCCCGGGGCGGGGTCCTCCTACGAGCAGTACTTC. Amino acids: CASSFPGAGSSYEQYF.

This clonotype is categorized as medium-sized (0.01 to 0.1%). This chain uses TRBV20-1 with TRBJ1-4; unclear D gene. The germline V gene encodes CDR1 DFQATT and CDR2 SNEGSKA (reference sequence). The length of the CDR3 is 12 residues. Trimming removed 5 bases from V and 7 bases from J, with 11 bases in between. CDR3 nucleotides: TGCAGTGCTTCCTTGGGCGGTGAAAAACTGTTTTTT. Its translation: CSASLGGEKLFF.

In its sample, this clonotype was seen many times. The chain is built from TRBV5-5 and TRBJ2-2; 9 bases fit TRBD2. The CDR3 contains 15 residues. V was pared by 0 bases and J by 5 bases, with 2 bases of the junction left unmatched. CDR1 is SGHKS and CDR2 is YYEKEE in the germline V gene (reference sequence). The DNA of the CDR3 is TGTGCCAGCAGCTTGGTAGCGGGAGTGACCGGGGAGCTGTTTTTT. It specifies CASSLVAGVTGELFF.

This clonotype was recorded at least ten times. J is TRBJ1-2 and V is TRBV6-1; the D is unclear. Deletions cut 3 bases from V and 1 base from J, with 9 bases between. CDR1 is MNHNS, CDR2 SASEGT, per germline. This CDR3 has 14 amino acids. The DNA for the CDR3 is TGTGCCAGCAGTGAGGAGTGGGGTAACTATGGCTACACCTTC. Translated, it gives CASSEEWGNYGYTF.

Concerning this clonotype: The junction departs from germline at one end; a sequencing error may be responsible. The chain is built from TRBV5-1 and TRBJ1-1, with TRBD1 as a possible D gene (6 bases). CDR3 length equals 12 residues. In germline, CDR1 is SGHRS, CDR2 YFSETQ. CDR3 amino acids: CASSVGGTEASF. Here the CDR3 DNA reads TGCGCCAGCAGTGTGGGGGGCACTGAAGCTTCCTTT.

This clonotype was detected ten times or more. This chain joins TRBV5-1 and TRBJ2-1, with a tentative D call TRBD2 (6 bases). CDR1 and CDR2 from the germline V gene are SGHRS and YFSETQ. The CDR3 length is 14 residues. Deletions cut 9 bases from V and 7 bases from J, with 20 bases between. The CDR3 is CATNSGAGGNEQFF. In nucleotides, the CDR3 is TGCGCCACCAACTCCGGGGCCGGGGGTAATGAGCAGTTCTTC.

This clonotype was recorded at least ten times. The J gene is TRBJ2-7, the V gene TRBV7-9, with D possibly TRBD1 on 5 matching bases. V was trimmed by 3 bases and J by 5 bases, leaving 14 bases between them. This CDR3 comprises 14 residues. In germline, CDR1 is SEHNR, CDR2 FQNEAQ (reference sequence). The CDR3 protein is CASSFSAGKNEQYF. CDR3 nucleotides: TGTGCCAGCAGCTTTTCGGCAGGGAAGAACGAGCAGTACTTC.

This clonotype was seen ten or more times. CDR3 nucleotide sequence: TGCAGTGCTAGGTTCGCGGCCGGGGGGTTACGTTTTCGCAATCAGCCCCAGCATTTT. Encoded protein: CSARFAAGGLRFRNQPQHF. The chain carries TRBV20-1 and TRBJ1-5; maybe TRBD1 (5 bases). The CDR3 totals 19 residues. Trimming removed 3 bases from V and 2 bases from J, with 26 bases in between. Germline V gene sequence: CDR1 DFQATT, CDR2 SNEGSKA (reference sequence).

This clonotype occurred many times. This rearrangement joins TRBV11-3 to TRBJ2-1, with TRBD2 matching over 8 bases. The trim removed 4 bases at V and 1 base at J, leaving 9 bases unmatched. The CDR3 sequence is 17 residues long. Per the germline V gene, CDR1 is SGHNT and CDR2 is YENEEA. The CDR3 bases are TGTGCCAGCAGCTCTGGCGGGGGGCGGGTGTCCTACAATGAGCAGTTCTTC. Translating it yields CASSSGGGRVSYNEQFF. The full variable domain, completed using reference TRBV11-3 and TRBJ2-1, is EAGVVQSPRYKIIEKKQPVAFWCNPISGHNTLYWYLQNLGQGPELLIRYENEEAVDDSQLPKDRFSAERLKGVDSTLKIQPAELGDSAVYLCASSSGGGRVSYNEQFFGPGTRLTVL.

In its sample, this clonotype is medium-sized. This chain connects TRBV10-3 to TRBJ2-5; 11 nucleotides line up with TRBD1. The CDR3 has 15 amino acids. Germline V gene sequence: CDR1 ENHRY, CDR2 SYGVKD. Trimming cost V 3 bases and J 5 bases; bases outside gene matches: 5. The CDR3 sequence is CAISDRDRGTETQYF. The CDR3, as DNA: TGTGCCATCAGTGACCGGGACAGGGGGACTGAGACCCAGTACTTC.

This clonotype appeared many times. The V and J genes are TRBV4-1 and TRBJ1-1, with D tentatively TRBD1 (5 bases). With 0 bases removed from V and 4 bases from J, the gap between germline ends came to 9 bases. The CDR3 covers 14 residues. Germline V gene lookup returns CDR1 MGHRA and CDR2 YSYEKL. CDR3 in DNA: TGCGCCAGCAGCCAAGAGGGGGTGAGCACTGAAGCTTTCTTT. Its protein product is CASSQEGVSTEAFF.

This clonotype has ten or more counts. V is TRBV24-1 and J is TRBJ1-5, with TRBD1 as a possible D gene (6 bases). From germline, CDR1 is KGHDR and CDR2 SFDVKD. Trimming shortened V by 3 bases and J by 4 bases, and 15 bases separated the two germline ends. This CDR3 contains 16 residues. CDR3 region: CATSDHRAGNNQPQHF. The CDR3 nucleotides are TGTGCCACCAGTGATCACAGGGCTGGGAATAATCAGCCCCAGCATTTT.

Of note for this clonotype: A single base separates this from a much larger clone, so it may be a read error. The rearrangement joins TRBV19 to TRBJ2-7, with D tentatively TRBD1 (5 bases). The CDR3 sequence is 15 residues long. CDR1 and CDR2 from the germline V gene are LNHDA and SQIVND (reference sequence). CDR3 nucleotide sequence: TGTACCAGTAGTATAGACAGATTGAGCTCCTACGAGCAGTACTTC. Translating it yields CTSSIDRLSSYEQYF.

This clonotype was counted a single time. This may be a read error: a much more frequent sequence differs by one nucleotide. A read error is likely, as this CDR3 ends without the conserved phenylalanine or tryptophan. The V and J genes are TRBV5-6 and TRBJ2-5; D is unresolved. This CDR3 is 13 amino acids long. The germline V and J ends were trimmed by 3 bases and 0 bases, with 6 bases remaining between them. Germline V gives CDR1 SGHDT, CDR2 YYEEEE. The CDR3 spells CASSYTNQETQYY. CDR3 nucleotide sequence: TGTGCCAGCAGCTACACAAACCAAGAGACCCAGTACTAC.

This clonotype was found a few times. This CDR3 is CASSLDRQGAGETQYF. The CDR3 coding sequence is TGCGCCAGCAGCTTGGATCGGCAGGGGGCGGGGGAGACCCAGTACTTC. The chain is built from TRBV5-1 and TRBJ2-5; TRBD1 aligns across 8 bases. J lost 5 bases, V lost 0 bases, and 9 bases had no gene match. CDR3 length: 16 amino acids. Germline CDR1 SGHRS, CDR2 YFSETQ. Full variable domain (missing parts from reference TRBV5-1 and TRBJ2-5): KAGVTQTPRYLIKTRGQQVTLSCSPISGHRSVSWYQQTPGQGLQFLFEYFSETQRNKGNFPGRFSGRQFSNSRSEMNVSTLELGDSALYLCASSLDRQGAGETQYFGPGTRLLVL.

This clonotype is judged medium-sized. CDR3 DNA sequence: TGTGCCAGCAGGTCACAGCTCAATCAGCCCCAGCATTTT. It yields the protein CASRSQLNQPQHF. The chain joins TRBV6-1 to TRBJ1-5; D unresolved. This CDR3 has 13 amino acids. Deletions cut 6 bases from V and 3 bases from J, with 9 bases between. Germline V gene data show CDR1 as MNHNS and CDR2 as SASEGT.

As for this clonotype: This could be a read error, since a much larger clone is one nucleotide away. The V gene is TRBV29-1, the J gene TRBJ2-5; 9 positions match TRBD2. The CDR3 is made up of 17 amino acids. In germline, CDR1 is SQVTM, CDR2 ANQGSEA. The CDR3 protein is CSVGSGDWREGRETKYF. CDR3 coding DNA: TGCAGCGTTGGTTCAGGGGACTGGCGGGAGGGCCGAGAGACCAAGTACTTC.

This clonotype was counted many times. The chain employs TRBV10-3 and TRBJ2-5; D not resolved. CDR1 ENHRY and CDR2 SYGVKD come from the germline V gene. The CDR3 has 15 residues. V was shortened by 2 bases and J by 3 bases, with 13 bases between the two germline ends. CDR3 in amino acids: CAISERVGMKETQYF. The CDR3 region has the DNA TGTGCCATCAGTGAGAGAGTTGGGATGAAAGAGACCCAGTACTTC.